This T cell receptor beta chain was observed in a study of blood T cell repertoires in COVID-19. Study as a whole: There were acute and convalescent COVID-19 samples, and they came from the United States, Italy and Spain.

Repertoires were generated with immunoSEQ multiplex PCR, while TCRdb's copy carries only in-frame clones and drops some. The sample includes approximately 91,000 clones, 70% to 80% of them seen just once. The V end was cut by 5 bases, the J end by 9 bases, with 11 bases between. Germline V gene data show CDR1 as MDHEN and CDR2 as SYDVKM. The CDR3 is 12 amino acids. The material sequenced was peripheral blood. The clonotype comes from a man aged 70-80 years with acute or convalescent COVID-19. V gene TRBV28 combines with J gene TRBJ2-4; D is perhaps TRBD2 (6 bases). In DNA form, the CDR3 reads TGTGCCAGCAGTCGGGGGACGAGCATTCAGTACTTC. This codes for CASSRGTSIQYF.